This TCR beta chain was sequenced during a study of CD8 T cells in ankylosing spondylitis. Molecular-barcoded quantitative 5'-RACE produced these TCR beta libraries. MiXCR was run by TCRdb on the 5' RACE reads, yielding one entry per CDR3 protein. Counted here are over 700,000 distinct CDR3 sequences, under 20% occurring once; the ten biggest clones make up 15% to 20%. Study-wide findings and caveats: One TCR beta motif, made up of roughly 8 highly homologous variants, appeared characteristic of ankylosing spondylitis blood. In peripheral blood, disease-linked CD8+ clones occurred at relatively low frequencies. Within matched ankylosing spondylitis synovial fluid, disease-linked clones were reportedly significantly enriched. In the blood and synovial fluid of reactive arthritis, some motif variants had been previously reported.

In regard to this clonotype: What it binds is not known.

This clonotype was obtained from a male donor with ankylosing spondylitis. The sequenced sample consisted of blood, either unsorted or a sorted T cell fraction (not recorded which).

CDR3 coding DNA: TGCAGTGCTCCCGGGACTAGTAGCGAGACCCAGTACTTC. Translation: CSAPGTSSETQYF. The chain couples TRBV20-1 to TRBJ2-5; 8 positions agree with TRBD2. Looked up from germline, CDR1 is DFQATT and CDR2 is SNEGSKA (reference sequence). V trimming: 5 bases; J trimming: 5 bases; junction bases outside the gene matches: 7. This CDR3 has 13 amino acids.